This TCR beta chain emerged from a study of blood T cells in healthy people across ages (dated by TCRdb to 2013 to 2016). Background on the whole study: In model experiments, template switching captured about one uniquely barcoded TCR beta cDNA molecule for every two T cells. Age-related changes in TCR beta repertoire diversity were measured in the study by deep sequencing normalized with unique cDNA molecular identifiers. The donors were split into four age groups: young (average about 16 years), middle-aged (nearly 40), aged (about 62) and long-lived (roughly 88). To avoid experimental bias, donors of different ages were spread randomly across the sequencing lanes. Using the same blood draw, the study looked at two additional independent replicas of 1 million unique cDNA reads for two donors, one aged 18 to 30 and the other aged 80 or older. Overall study results and their limits: Compared with the aged group, the long-lived group had more naive CD4+ T cells, fewer expanded clones and increased TCR diversity, suggesting age selection. There was a strong correlation between observed TCR beta diversity and the percentage of naive T cells measured by flow cytometry. As age increased, observed TCR beta diversity per million T cells dropped in a roughly linear way, and a significant reduction was already evident by age approximately 40. Estimates of total diversity from one million sequenced T cells were regarded as lower bounds and underestimates. Donor CMV infection status was unknown, potentially confounding age-related changes in expanded clonotypes. Bulk unsorted PBMC profiling prevented conclusive comparison of naive and antigen-experienced compartments.

CDR1 and CDR2, per the germline V gene (reference sequence), are SEHNR and FQNEAQ. V is shortened by 5 bases, J by 0 bases, and the region joining them spans 10 bases. From its cysteine to its phenylalanine, the CDR3 spans 15 amino acids. The only DNA kept is the CDR3, 45 bases in frame from the first base. The method was 5' RACE. The sequencing machine was an Illumina HiSeq 2500. A second about 6 to 11 cycle PCR used a sample-barcoded 5' primer and a J-beta primer mix. Each TCR beta cDNA molecule received a unique molecular identifier from a template-switch 5' adaptor carrying 12 random nucleotides. At least 2.5 million CDR3-containing paired-end reads were obtained from each sample. All of the RNA was converted into first-strand cDNA using the Mint cDNA synthesis kit, with a TRBC-specific oligonucleotide serving as the primer. Following uracil-DNA glycosylase treatment, a first 18-cycle PCR with universal primers M1SS and BC2_uni_R was performed on all cDNA. In the authors' own workflow: Each sample was normalized by randomly selecting 1 million high-quality reads, each carrying a distinct molecular identifier. Instead of being binned into consensus sequences, reads that shared molecular identifiers were thrown out. CDR3 identification, clonotype clustering and error correction used MiTCR with a Q25 quality threshold and the strictest error-elimination algorithm. A nonparametric unseen species model using Euler transformation provided a lower-bound estimate of total TCR beta diversity. TCRdb redid the processing of the public reads, applying fastp at Q25 and MiXCR, and retained in-frame beta chains. Entries are consolidated by CDR3 protein sequence, retaining the most common genes and DNA. None of the V and J calls come from the authors' own analysis; TCRdb made them. The sample includes approximately 800,000 distinct CDR3 sequences, with roughly 46% observed a single time. The ten largest clones represent over 15% of the sample.

As to this clonotype: Its antigen is still unknown. Base-call qualities are not available, and no considerably larger clone is one nucleotide away.

The roughly 39 donors, aged about 6 to 95 years, were systemically healthy Caucasian individuals from Russia. Roughly 9 milliliters of peripheral blood were drawn from each donor into EDTA-treated Vacutainer tubes. PBMCs were isolated by Ficoll-Paque density-gradient centrifugation, with at least 7 million obtained per sample. Trizol reagent was used to extract total RNA from the PBMCs, yielding at least 6 micrograms per sample. For every donor, an aliquot of PBMCs went through flow cytometry to measure the percentages of naive CD45RAhigh/CD27high T cells. The source of this sequence is a man older than 75 in good health. The receptor chain draws on TRBV7-9 and TRBJ1-4; the D segment cannot be called with confidence. Sequencing was done on a sample of blood. The base sequence is TGTGCCAGCAGCCGGACGGCCGCAACTAATGAAAAACTGTTTTTT. It codes for CASSRTAATNEKLFF.